Below are 25 T cell receptor beta chains sequenced from a single sample in a study of blood T cell repertoires in COVID-19. The protocol was immunoSEQ multiplex PCR, while the TCRdb copy is restricted to in-frame clones and leaves out a portion. The sample has 150,000 to 200,000 clones, more than 70% seen once; the top ten hold approximately 6%. Sequenced input: PBMCs or T cells enriched from blood (not recorded which). The receptors here all came from a man aged 35-49 years who had recovered from COVID-19.

The rearrangement links TRBV10-3 to TRBJ1-1, with TRBD1 matching 9 bases. The CDR3 covers 13 residues. Germline V CDR1 and CDR2: ENHRY, SYGVKD. V dropped 8 bases and J dropped 2; count of bases not matched to a gene: 3. The CDR3 bases are TGTGCCATCGGGACAGGGTCAAACACTGAAGCTTTCTTT. Protein product: CAIGTGSNTEAFF.

The chain carries TRBV7-3 and TRBJ1-2, with 7 bases that match TRBD1. The germline V gene encodes CDR1 SGHTA and CDR2 FQGTGA. Losses at the gene ends were 4 bases for V and 6 bases for J; bases not matched to a gene: 11. The CDR3 covers 15 residues. The CDR3 loop reads CASSSTGGGVDGYTF. In nucleotides, the CDR3 is TGTGCCAGCAGCTCCACCGGAGGGGGCGTCGATGGCTACACCTTC.

V usage is TRBV6-1 and J usage is TRBJ1-4; D unresolved. Deletions cut 2 bases from V and 5 bases from J, with 9 bases between. This CDR3 has 14 amino acids. Germline loops: CDR1 MNHNS, CDR2 SASEGT. The CDR3 loop is CASSELTRNEKLFF. CDR3 coding DNA: TGTGCCAGCAGTGAACTAACCAGGAATGAAAAACTGTTTTTT.

The chain has TRBV4-2 and TRBJ1-5; D is undetermined. Germline CDR1 reads LGHNA; CDR2 reads YNFKEQ. CDR3 length equals 16 residues. V was shortened by 4 bases and J by 0 bases, with 13 bases between the two germline ends. The CDR3 DNA follows: TGTGCCAGCAGCCGAGGAATCGGGTATAGCAATCAGCCCCAGCATTTT. It encodes CASSRGIGYSNQPQHF.

The rearrangement links TRBV27 to TRBJ2-1, with TRBD2 matching over 13 bases. With 8 bases clipped from V and 3 bases from J, the junction kept 7 bases outside the gene matches. The germline V gene encodes CDR1 MNHEY and CDR2 SMNVEV (reference sequence). There are 16 residues in the CDR3. CDR3 sequence reads: CASRTSGGWYYNEQFF. The CDR3 DNA follows: TGTGCCAGCCGGACTAGCGGGGGTTGGTACTACAATGAGCAGTTCTTC.

The V call is TRBV2, the J call TRBJ1-2; D is undetermined. V was clipped by 5 bases and J by 5 bases, with 6 bases between them. The CDR3 is made up of 11 amino acids. Germline V lookup: CDR1 SNHLY, CDR2 FYNNEI. The CDR3 here is CASSQSYGYTF. The CDR3 DNA is TGTGCCAGCAGTCAGTCTTATGGCTACACCTTC. Variable domain in full (rest from reference TRBV2 and TRBJ1-2): EPEVTQTPSHQVTQMGQEVILRCVPISNHLYFYWYRQILGQKVEFLVSFYNNEISEKSEIFDDQFSVERPDGSNFTLKIRSTKLEDSAMYFCASSQSYGYTFGSGTRLTVV.

The V and J genes are TRBV30 and TRBJ1-5; D gene unclear. The CDR3 sequence is 15 residues long. Germline V gene lookup returns CDR1 GTSNPN and CDR2 SVGIG (reference sequence). The V and J ends lost 1 base and 0 bases respectively, with 10 bases between them. The CDR3 is CAWSGAGYSNQPQHF. CDR3 bases: TGTGCCTGGAGTGGGGCTGGTTATAGCAATCAGCCCCAGCATTTT. Drawing the rest from reference TRBV30 and TRBJ1-5, the complete variable domain is SQTIHQWPATLVQPVGSPLSLECTVEGTSNPNLYWYRQAAGRGLQLLFYSVGIGQISSEVPQNLSASRPQDRQFILSSKKLLLSDSGFYLCAWSGAGYSNQPQHFGDGTRLSIL.

The chain joins TRBV29-1 to TRBJ1-2, with a tentative D call TRBD1 (6 bases). Deletions cut 4 bases from V and 5 bases from J, with 11 bases between. The CDR3 loop spans 12 amino acids. Germline CDR1 reads SQVTM; CDR2 reads ANQGSEA. The CDR3 loop is CSVAHGTYGYTF. The CDR3 bases are TGCAGCGTTGCCCACGGGACATATGGCTACACCTTC.

This clone was observed many times. The rearrangement links TRBV24-1 to TRBJ2-5; 8 bases line up with TRBD1. The CDR3 length is 19 residues. Germline V gives CDR1 KGHDR, CDR2 SFDVKD. Unmatched junction bases numbered 18, after V lost 3 bases and J lost 4 bases. Here the CDR3 reads CATSDPGSSDRVLAETQYF. In DNA, the CDR3 is TGTGCCACCAGTGATCCGGGGAGCTCGGACAGGGTCCTAGCAGAGACCCAGTACTTC.

The chain employs TRBV7-3 and TRBJ2-2; 10 bases align to TRBD1. Germline V gene data show CDR1 as SGHTA and CDR2 as FQGTGA. The ends lost 5 bases at V and 6 bases at J; junction bases unmatched: 6. The CDR3 covers 15 residues. The CDR3 is CASSLRDRGAGELFF. In DNA form, the CDR3 reads TGTGCCAGCAGCCTCCGGGACAGGGGAGCCGGGGAGCTGTTTTTT.

The J gene is TRBJ1-6, the V gene TRBV18, with a tentative D call TRBD1 (5 bases). The CDR3 runs to 16 residues. Deletions cut 3 bases from V and 5 bases from J, with 14 bases between. The V gene's germline CDR1 is KGHSH and CDR2 LQKENI. The CDR3: CASSPRQSSDNSPLHF. DNA for the CDR3: TGTGCCAGCTCACCGCGACAGAGTTCGGATAATTCACCCCTCCACTTT.

The CDR3 is CASSYLSAPLHF. The CDR3, as DNA: TGTGCCAGCAGCTACTTAAGTGCACCCCTCCACTTT. V and J are TRBV7-2 and TRBJ1-6; no definite D call. Trimming cost V 4 bases and J 11 bases, with 9 bases left between them. The CDR3 length is 12 residues. Germline-derived CDR1 and CDR2 are SGHTA and FQGNSA. The full variable domain, its missing parts supplied by reference TRBV7-2 and TRBJ1-6, is GAGVSQSPSNKVTEKGKDVELRCDPISGHTALYWYRQSLGQGLEFLIYFQGNSAPDKSGLPSDRFSAERTGGSVSTLTIQRTQQEDSAVYLCASSYLSAPLHFGNGTRLTVT.

V gene TRBV6-5 combines with J gene TRBJ2-5; 7 bases fit TRBD2. Unmatched junction bases numbered 4, after V lost 0 bases and J lost 3 bases. The germline gives CDR1 MNHEY, CDR2 SVGAGI. This CDR3 comprises 15 residues. The CDR3 loop is CASSYSMREKETQYF. Written as DNA, the CDR3 is TGTGCCAGCAGTTACTCGATGCGGGAGAAAGAGACCCAGTACTTC.

This sequence joins TRBV6-2 or TRBV6-3 and TRBJ2-1, with 9 bases identical to TRBD2. The length of the CDR3 is 19 residues. Germline V CDR1 and CDR2: MNHEY, SVGEGT. The J segment lost 0 bases and the V segment lost 0 bases, leaving 9 bases of the junction unmatched. CDR3 coding DNA: TGTGCCAGCAGTTACTCGCTAGCGGGGCAAACAAGCTCCTACAATGAGCAGTTCTTC. Its translation: CASSYSLAGQTSSYNEQFF.

This clone was recorded only once. V and J are TRBV6-5 and TRBJ1-3; D perhaps matches TRBD1 (5 bases). V shed 7 bases and J shed 8 bases, with 21 bases lying between them. Germline V lookup: CDR1 MNHEY, CDR2 SVGAGI. The CDR3 length is 15 residues. The chain's CDR3 is CASTLLTMGQYTIYF. DNA of the CDR3: TGTGCCAGCACTCTTTTAACGATGGGGCAATACACCATATATTTT.

CDR3 sequence (DNA): TGTGCCAGTGGGGGGAGCGGGGGGTTCAATGAGCAGTTCTTC. Protein: CASGGSGGFNEQFF. The rearrangement joins TRBV19 to TRBJ2-1; 9 nucleotides agree with TRBD2. The CDR3 length is 14 residues. V lost 8 bases to trimming and J lost 6 bases; unmatched junction nucleotides: 8. CDR1 and CDR2 from the germline V gene are LNHDA and SQIVND (reference sequence).

The rearrangement joins TRBV5-1 to TRBJ1-1, with no clear D. Germline loops: CDR1 SGHRS, CDR2 YFSETQ. Trimming pared 0 bases from V and 7 bases from J, leaving 10 bases between. This CDR3 contains 13 residues. The CDR3 sequence: CASSLAVPGEAFF. In nucleotides, the CDR3 is TGCGCCAGCAGCTTGGCGGTCCCGGGTGAAGCTTTCTTT.

CDR3 residues: CASSLVWTEKLFF. CDR3 DNA sequence: TGTGCCAGCAGTTTAGTATGGACAGAAAAACTGTTTTTT. The chain links TRBV27 to TRBJ1-4, with a weak D call TRBD1 (5 bases). Trimming left V 2 bases short and J 8 bases short, with 9 bases between. CDR3 length equals 13 residues. CDR1 is MNHEY and CDR2 is SMNVEV in the germline V gene (reference sequence).

This clone has just a few counts. The J gene is TRBJ2-7, the V gene TRBV11-3; the match to TRBD2 covers 7 bases. Trimming at V came to 2 bases and at J to 7 bases, leaving 8 bases not matched to a gene. The CDR3 is 14 residues long. Looked up from germline, CDR1 is SGHNT and CDR2 is YENEEA. The CDR3 region is CASSLSGGGREQYF. The CDR3 DNA reads TGTGCCAGCAGCTTATCGGGAGGTGGTCGAGAGCAGTACTTC.

The rearrangement uses TRBV6-2 or TRBV6-3 and TRBJ2-7; the D gene is possibly TRBD2 (5 bases). V lost 6 bases and J lost 2, with 23 bases in between. Per the germline V gene, CDR1 is MNHEY and CDR2 is SVGEGT. The CDR3 length is 17 residues. CDR3 coding DNA: TGTGCCAGCAGCCCACACTCATCGGGGTTAAGCGCCTACGAGCAGTACTTC. As protein: CASSPHSSGLSAYEQYF.

CDR3 DNA: TGTGCCTGGAGTGTAGGGACATTGGACTACAATGAGCAGTTCTTC. Its translation: CAWSVGTLDYNEQFF. The chain has TRBV30 and TRBJ2-1; D is possibly TRBD1 (6 bases). Trimming took off 0 bases at V and 3 bases at J, with 12 bases between the two ends. The CDR3 is 15 amino acids. CDR1 and CDR2 from the germline V gene are GTSNPN and SVGIG (reference sequence).

This clone was observed a few times. The CDR3 DNA reads as TGTGCCAGCGAACCAGGACTAGCGGGCTACAATGAGCAGTTCTTC. Its translation: CASEPGLAGYNEQFF. The chain links TRBV7-2 to TRBJ2-1, with 11 bases identical to TRBD2. J was trimmed by 3 bases and V by 8 bases; bases with no gene match: 6. CDR1 and CDR2 (germline): SGHTA, FQGNSA. The CDR3 is 15 residues long.

This clone appeared a few times. The CDR3 reads CASSQGDGGSGTGELFF. The CDR3 DNA sequence: TGTGCCAGCAGCCAAGGAGACGGGGGATCTGGCACCGGGGAGCTGTTTTTT. The genes are TRBV3-1 (or the pseudogene TRBV3-2) and TRBJ2-2; D might be TRBD2 (6 bases). The CDR3 is 17 amino acids. Trimming took 1 base from V and 4 from J, leaving 16 bases between them. The germline CDR1 and CDR2 sequences are LGHDT and YNNKEL (reference sequence).

This rearrangement joins TRBV13 to TRBJ1-6; D unresolved. V lost 4 bases to trimming and J lost 0 bases, with 10 bases between them. CDR1 is PRHDT and CDR2 is FYEKMQ in the germline V gene (reference sequence). The CDR3 totals 16 residues. Written as DNA, the CDR3 is TGTGCCAGCAGCTACCTCGGGAGCTCCTATAATTCACCCCTCCACTTT. This sequence encodes CASSYLGSSYNSPLHF.

The V call is TRBV5-4, the J call TRBJ2-3, with D possibly TRBD2 on 7 matching bases. The CDR3 spans 16 residues. V lost 3 bases and J lost 9, with 23 bases in between. CDR1 is SGHNT, CDR2 YYREEE, per germline (reference sequence). The CDR3 coding sequence is TGTGCCAGCAGCTCCCCCTCGCGGGGGCCTTCCACGACGCAGTATTTT. Protein product: CASSSPSRGPSTTQYF.